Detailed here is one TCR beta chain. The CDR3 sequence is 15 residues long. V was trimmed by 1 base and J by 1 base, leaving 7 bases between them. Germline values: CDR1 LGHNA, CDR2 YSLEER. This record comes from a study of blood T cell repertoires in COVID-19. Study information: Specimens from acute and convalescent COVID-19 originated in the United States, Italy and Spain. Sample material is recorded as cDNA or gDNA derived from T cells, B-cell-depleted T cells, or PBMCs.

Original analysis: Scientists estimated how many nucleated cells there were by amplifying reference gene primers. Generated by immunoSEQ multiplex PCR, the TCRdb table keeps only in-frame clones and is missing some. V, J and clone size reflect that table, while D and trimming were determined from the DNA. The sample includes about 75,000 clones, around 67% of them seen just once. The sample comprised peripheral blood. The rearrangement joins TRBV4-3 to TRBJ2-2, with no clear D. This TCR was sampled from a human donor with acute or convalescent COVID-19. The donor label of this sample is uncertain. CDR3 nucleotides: TGCGCCAGCAGCCAAGCCAACGGGAACACCGGGGAGCTGTTTTTT. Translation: CASSQANGNTGELFF.